This TCR beta chain was recorded in a study of shared clonotypes between healthy human individuals. As regards this clone: The same CDR3 arises from other DNA sequences in this sample as well.

CDR1 and CDR2 from the germline V gene are SGHNT and YYREEE (reference sequence). The CDR3 runs to 13 residues. V trimming: 4 bases; J trimming: 4 bases; junction bases outside the gene matches: 4. Assay used: immunoSEQ multiplex PCR; TCRdb lists only in-frame clones, some missing. The table includes 2 million to 2.5 million clones, 85% to 95% detected once. The sequence was obtained from a man aged 18 to 35 in good health. Some clones in this sample may be carry-over from other donors' samples. V usage is TRBV5-4 and J usage is TRBJ1-2; 7 bases agree with TRBD1. The material sequenced was naive CD4+ T cells from PBMCs. The subset: CD45RA+ positively selected. The CDR3 region is CASSPRDSYGYTF. For the CDR3, the DNA is TGTGCCAGCAGCCCCAGGGACAGCTATGGCTACACCTTC. The whole variable domain, filled in from reference TRBV5-4 and TRBJ1-2, reads ETGVTQSPTHLIKTRGQQVTLRCSSQSGHNTVSWYQQALGQGPQFIFQYYREEENGRGNFPPRFSGLQFPNYSSELNVNALELDDSALYLCASSPRDSYGYTFGSGTRLTVV.